The source of this T cell receptor (beta chain) is a study of blood T cell repertoires in COVID-19. Study-wide background: Donors in the United States, Italy and Spain gave samples during acute or convalescent COVID-19.

Clones were read by immunoSEQ multiplex PCR, and TCRdb kept only the in-frame ones, dropping some. The table includes around 270,000 clones, around 89% detected once. Germline CDR1 and CDR2: SNHLY and FYNNEI. Trimming left V 8 bases short and J 7 bases short, with 24 bases between. This CDR3 region has 15 residues. The genes are TRBV2 and TRBJ2-7, with D possibly being TRBD1 (5 bases). Sequenced sample: peripheral blood. The source is a middle-aged man with acute or convalescent COVID-19. In nucleotides, the CDR3 is TGTGCCAGCCTCTTGGGGCGGACGACCTTAGGGGAGCAGTACTTC. The encoded protein is CASLLGRTTLGEQYF.